The sequence of this TCR beta chain was determined in a study of shared clonotypes between healthy human individuals. Looking at the study overall: Researchers assigned three CD4 naive, three CD4 memory, two CD8 naive and one CD8 memory plate to each donor.

Overall study results and limits: The authors sampled blood alone, and tissue repertoires likely differ. Larger estimated richness was generally seen in naive subsets than in memory subsets.

Sequencing was performed with immunoSEQ multiplex PCR; in TCRdb, only in-frame clones are kept and a portion is missing. The data show roughly 170,000 clones, 65% to 80% seen once. This clone showed up many times. What it recognizes is unknown. The sequence came from a man aged 25 to 40 in good health. What was sequenced was memory CD4+ T cells sorted from blood. Subset reported: CD45RA-negative fraction.

CDR3 region: CASKSTDSYEQYF. The CDR3 DNA reads TGTGCCAGCAAGTCGACGGACTCCTACGAGCAGTACTTC. This chain connects TRBV27 to TRBJ2-7, with D hard to call. Looked up from germline, CDR1 is MNHEY and CDR2 is SMNVEV (reference sequence). The CDR3 has 13 residues. The germline V and J ends were trimmed by 7 bases and 0 bases, with 10 bases remaining between them.